The clone carrying this TCR beta chain was detected ten times or more. Antigen specificity is unknown. Those patients picked for sequencing had displayed CD8+CD57+ cell expansion on flow cytometry. Blood samples were obtained from patients who had received no prior therapy. This sample is part of a study of CD8+CD57+ T cells in acquired aplastic anemia. For the study at large: Mean DNA quantity obtained from sorted CD4+ and CD8+ cells was 3 to 4 ug. Notes on the study in general: Any difference that existed in CD8+ Simpson's diversity between patients and controls was not significant. The same twenty-nine CD8+ CDR3 sequences occurred in patients and in controls.

Genomic DNA templated the TCR beta VDJ and CDR3 profiling. TCRdb processed the reads anew with MiXCR; each CDR3 protein has one entry. Of 200,000 or so distinct CDR3 sequences in the sample, about 60% were seen once. The CDR3 is made up of 18 amino acids. The V and J ends lost 0 bases and 1 base, in that order; junction bases with no gene match: 10. CDR1 SGHDT and CDR2 YYEEEE come from the germline V gene. This receptor was obtained from a human donor with aplastic anemia. The sequenced sample consisted of sorted CD4+, CD8+, or CD8+CD57+ T cells (not recorded which) from PBMCs. The chain recombines TRBV5-6 with TRBJ1-1; 9 positions agree with TRBD1. CDR3 amino acids: CASSLDRGHDLSNTEAFF. CDR3 bases: TGTGCCAGCAGCTTGGACAGGGGGCACGATTTGTCGAACACTGAAGCTTTCTTT.